This T cell receptor (beta chain) was sequenced for a study of cytomegalovirus exposure and HLA in healthy donors. Study-wide results and caveats: Several of the most significant clusters appeared, in a later analysis, to be linked to common viral pathogens. TCR beta sequences reportedly predicted most subjects' HLA-A and HLA-B alleles accurately.

V gave up 2 bases and J gave up 4 bases, with 15 bases separating them. The CDR3 length is 15 residues. Germline V lookup: CDR1 MNHEY, CDR2 SVGAGI. In the case of this clone: Its target is not known.

PCR primers comprised 60 Vbeta and 13 Jbeta primers. TCRdb keeps only in-frame clones here, not all; method: immunoSEQ multiplex PCR. The data show tens of thousands of clones, roughly 82% seen once. V usage is TRBV6-5 and J usage is TRBJ2-7; the D gene is possibly TRBD2 (5 bases). The receptor comes from a man between 65 and 85 years old in good health and CMV-seropositive. The sequenced material came from PBMCs. CDR3: CASSYGPGSLYEQYF. CDR3 in DNA: TGTGCCAGCAGTTACGGGCCTGGGAGCCTTTACGAGCAGTACTTC.